These 7 T cell receptor beta chains share one sample of origin, sequenced in a study of T cells in Graves' hyperthyroidism and ophthalmopathy. Amplified regions were TCR beta CDR3 sequences from RNA transcripts. The HTBI primer set was used in a first-round RT-PCR of the TCR CDR3. TCRdb itself ran the multiplex PCR reads through MiXCR, one entry per CDR3 protein. Among 610,000 or so distinct CDR3 sequences listed, around 42% were seen once. Sequencing input: peripheral blood or thyroid tissue (not recorded which). The source of these receptors is a young woman with Graves' hyperthyroidism.

Ten or more counts support this clonotype. This sequence joins TRBV29-1 and TRBJ2-7; a possible D gene is TRBD2 (6 bases). This CDR3 has 13 residues. Germline V lookup: CDR1 SQVTM, CDR2 ANQGSEA. V was pared by 7 bases and J by 0 bases, with 13 bases between. The CDR3 loop reads CSAQRATSYEQYF. The CDR3 DNA follows: TGCAGCGCTCAGCGGGCTACCTCCTACGAGCAGTACTTC.

This rearrangement joins TRBV25-1 to TRBJ2-6, with unresolved D. Per germline, CDR1 MGHDK and CDR2 SYGVNS. With 6 bases removed from V and 4 bases from J, the gap between germline ends came to 10 bases. This CDR3 region has 14 residues. The chain's CDR3 is CASSRYQGANVLTF. CDR3 bases: TGTGCCAGCAGCCGTTATCAGGGGGCCAACGTCCTGACTTTC.

The rearrangement joins TRBV6-4 to TRBJ2-3; 8 bases agree with TRBD2. The CDR3 covers 17 residues. The V gene's germline CDR1 is MRHNA and CDR2 SNTAGT. V lost 5 bases to trimming and J lost 3 bases; unmatched junction nucleotides: 13. This CDR3 reads CASSSGSSGSGTDTQYF. The CDR3 DNA follows: TGTGCCAGCAGTAGCGGGAGCAGCGGGAGCGGGACAGATACGCAGTATTTT.

To note about this clonotype: Because the CDR3 is missing its conserved closing phenylalanine or tryptophan, this is likely a read error. V usage is TRBV19 and J usage is TRBJ2-2, with D maybe TRBD1 (5 bases). Trimming cost V 11 bases and J 7 bases, with 23 bases left between them. CDR1 is LNHDA and CDR2 is SQIVND in the germline V gene (reference sequence). The CDR3 is 15 amino acids. CDR3 sequence reads: CAGTPYVGESGELFS. CDR3 nucleotides: TGTGCCGGTACCCCGTATGTAGGGGAAAGCGGGGAGCTGTTTTCT.

This clonotype turned up a few times. CDR3: CSVDRGHQETQYF. Written as DNA, the CDR3 is TGCAGCGTCGACAGGGGGCACCAAGAGACCCAGTACTTC. The chain is built from TRBV29-1 and TRBJ2-5; 10 nucleotides align to TRBD1. With V trimmed by 6 bases and J by 0 bases, 1 base remained unmatched. The CDR3 is 13 residues long. CDR1 is SQVTM and CDR2 is ANQGSEA in the germline V gene.

The V gene is TRBV7-2, the J gene TRBJ1-4; a possible D gene is TRBD1 (5 bases). The ends were cut back, 5 bases at V and 7 bases at J, with 11 bases in the middle. CDR1 and CDR2 from the germline V gene are SGHTA and FQGNSA. The CDR3 extends over 13 amino acids. CDR3 loop: CASSMLGGEKLFF. Written as DNA, the CDR3 is TGTGCCAGCAGCATGTTGGGGGGTGAAAAACTGTTTTTT.

This clonotype was seen many times. The CDR3 spells CASRLTGNGNTIYF. Here the CDR3 DNA reads TGTGCCAGCAGGCTGACAGGCAATGGAAACACCATATATTTT. The chain has TRBV7-9 and TRBJ1-3, with a weak D call TRBD1 (6 bases). The CDR3 sequence is 14 residues long. Germline assignment: CDR1 SEHNR and CDR2 FQNEAQ (reference sequence). V shed 6 bases and J shed 3 bases, with 12 bases lying between them.